This T cell receptor beta chain stems from a study of cytomegalovirus exposure and HLA in healthy donors (dated by TCRdb to 2016 to 2017). About the full investigation: An earlier analysis of several hundred of the donors reported 250 to 350 Gb of sequence data and about 100 million unique TCR beta sequences from about 200 million T cells. An early release covering about 600 HLA-typed donors comprised about 310 gigabases of sequencing data and some 79 million unique TCR sequences. Among the roughly 430 genotyped donors, approximately 82% belonged to the genetic ancestry cluster associated with self-reported Caucasian donors. The aim of the study was to test whether cataloging public T cell receptors could identify signatures of past pathogen exposure. The study used immunosequencing to profile the T cell repertoires of about 670 subjects and linked those repertoires to cytomegalovirus serostatus. Along with the approximately 600-subject first cohort, a separate validation cohort of over a hundred different subjects was used. High-throughput TCR immunosequencing, statistical association of individual TCRs with disease status, and machine learning were combined to predict cytomegalovirus infection status. A later analysis re-examined previously published TCR beta repertoires from hundreds of donors and added high-resolution HLA genotyping to investigate patterns of TCR occurrence. Rather than drawing on any new phenotypic data, the later analysis identified candidate immune exposures from TCR beta sequences and the way those sequences occurred across donors. To decide whether each TCR beta V gene segment behaved as functional or pseudogenic, an earlier analysis of over 500 of the donors relied on high-throughput TCR beta sequencing. Donor age, sex, ethnicity and CMV serostatus were compiled alongside the repertoire data. In a later genetic analysis, genome-wide SNP genotypes for about three fifths of the roughly 670 donors were used, and that subset was treated as a discovery cohort. Every discovery cohort repertoire had been produced on one sequencing platform. HLA typing included class I and class II loci at four-digit resolution. The number of typed donors differed by locus: about 620-630 for A, B, C, DRB1 and DQB1; approximately 530 for DQA1; approximately 610 for DPA1; and about 450 for DPB1. A few DR-DQ haplotypes were handled as single units for association and clustering because linkage in the cohort was strong. Among almost 400 genotyped donors of the cohort, an average of around 240,000 unique TCR beta nucleotide sequences were sequenced per donor, roughly 18% of them non-productive.

The research as a whole found: In a later analysis, some 17,000 TCR beta sequences were associated with specific HLA alleles at a false discovery rate of 0.05. A total of roughly 160 TCR beta chains were listed by the study as associated with cytomegalovirus. When HLA alleles, especially DR and DQ, strongly co-occurred, attributing TCR associations to individual alleles was difficult. A later genetic analysis reported fewer N-insertions in productive TCRs among donors in an Asian-associated ancestry cluster than the roughly 720-donor mean. A group of highly shared sequence variants was considered likely to be a technical artifact of the sequencing pipeline. Because counts were too low, approximately 18 rarely observed V segments, including chromosome 9 orphons, were excluded from the earlier analysis of some 590 of the donors. For the cohort, immune exposure information was limited to CMV serostatus. The authors suggested that the approach could potentially be extended to other disease states and immunological phenotypes. The cohort was sequenced for TCR beta chains only, and without alpha or paired-chain data the features that could be detected were limited. Presence/absence analyses assumed roughly uniform sequencing depth across donors, an assumption that may not hold. In a later analysis, HLA-associated TCR beta chains were found to be more clonally expanded and to have lower generation probabilities than equally common non-associated chains. The classifier was reported to diagnose cytomegalovirus status with high specificity and sensitivity in both the original cohort and the validation cohort. Some IMGT-functional V segments, including TRBV6-2 and TRBV6-3, could not be distinguished by the 87-base-pair reads and were therefore excluded. While some public TCRs were present in many individuals, most TCR sequences turned up only very rarely across donors. According to a later analysis, most CMV-associated TCR beta chains appeared to be HLA-restricted, and the HLA associations seemed to be driven largely by CMV exposure. In an earlier analysis of about 540 of the donors, most TCR beta V segments were observed in productive rearrangements about 87% or about 30% of the time, broadly matching IMGT annotations. HLA typing was unavailable for some donors at each locus, so association tests used only the typed subset. A later analysis reported that several top co-occurrence clusters appeared linked to parvovirus B19, influenza, CMV and Epstein-Barr virus. In a later genetic analysis, a missense DCLRE1C variant was associated with V-gene and J-gene trimming of TCR beta chains, and the association was replicated in an independent cohort. In vitro tests confirmed that a few of the cytomegalovirus-associated TCR beta chains recognize cytomegalovirus antigens. Linkage disequilibrium might explain the correlated functional status among segregating V segments, but an unknown experimental factor could not be ruled out. A further reported finding was that TCR beta sequences accurately predicted the HLA-A and HLA-B alleles for most subjects in the first cohort. In a later analysis, the rate of TCR association differed among HLA loci, with DRB1 alleles having the most associated TCRs and HLA-C alleles having the fewest.

The CDR3 covers 15 residues, taking in both the cysteine and the phenylalanine. Of the read, only the CDR3 DNA is kept; its 45 bases are in frame from base 1. Trimming removed 0 bases from V and 4 bases from J, leaving 13 bases between the germline ends. CDR1 and CDR2, per the germline V gene, are SGDLS and YYNGEE. The library came from the immunoSEQ multiplex PCR assay. For the multiplex PCR, a mixture combining 60 forward primers for TCR Vbeta segments and 13 reverse primers for TCR Jbeta segments was used. The CDR3 region of rearranged TCR beta genes was amplified from genomic DNA with a multiplex PCR assay. The amplified TCR beta libraries were sequenced on the Illumina HiSeq System as 87-base-pair reads. In the paper's pipeline: A later analysis counted about 80 million unique TCR beta chains across the 550 to 700 repertoires, and around 9.9 million of these chains were shared by at least two donors. Raw reads were error-corrected and collapsed into unique sequences by a nearest-neighbor algorithm in which closely related sequences were merged to remove PCR and sequencing errors. Alignment of CDR3 sequences to IMGT reference sequences was used to assign V, D and J gene segments. For a sequence to be retained, at least a six-nucleotide match to both a V gene segment and a J gene segment was required. Rearrangements were called productive when the CDR3 lacked stop codons and stayed in frame with V and J; all others were non-productive. CDR3 was defined by IMGT convention, running from the second conserved V-encoded cysteine to the conserved J-encoded phenylalanine. The earlier analysis of around 640 of the donors excluded sequences that lacked an unambiguous match to a single V gene segment. In an earlier analysis of about 590 of the donors, a V segment was called functional when productive rearrangements were above 56.7%, and segregating when the standard deviation between donors exceeded 5%. A statistical classification framework was developed to diagnose cytomegalovirus status using the catalog of TCR beta chain sequences. In a later analysis, TCR nucleotide sequences were compared against IMGT/GENE-DB human TR gene sequences so that V and J genes could be assigned. A later analysis assigned CDR3 sequences and most-parsimonious VDJ recombination scenarios with the TCRdist pipeline. In a later analysis, each TCR beta chain was defined by its CDR3 amino acid sequence together with its V-gene family, and reads without a unique V-gene family were excluded. In a later analysis, some 600 highly shared, low-generation-probability nucleotide sequences were removed to address suspected cross-contamination and a sequencing artifact. For each public chain, a later analysis derived a clonal expansion index from normalized ranks of inferred template counts within each repertoire. Generation probabilities in a later analysis came from a VDJ recombination model fitted to out-of-frame rearrangements, and those results were checked against IGoR. In a later analysis, TCR-TCR, TCR-HLA and TCR-CMV co-occurrence was scored with hypergeometric tests, and a repertoire-size bias correction was applied to TCR pairs. In a later analysis, false discovery rates were estimated by permuting HLA or CMV assignments 20 times. In a later analysis, co-occurring TCRs were grouped using DBSCAN, with TCRdist sequence similarity added in when clustering inside HLA-allele-positive subsets. Co-occurrence clustering excluded repertoires with fewer than 30,000 or more than 120,000 public chains, plus five with anomalous nucleotide sharing. As stored in TCRdb, this immuneACCESS dataset retains in-frame rearrangements with V and J assigned. A fraction of the clones does not appear; measured against another copy, unresolved V genes explain less than half of the discrepancy, and the remainder lacks a known reason. Clonal size and the V and J genes are those of that table, whereas D and trimming came from the DNA. This sample lists 55,000 to 75,000 clones; about 75% were detected once. About 8% of the sample lies in the top ten.

A remark on this clone: Its target antigen remains unknown. The input lacks base qualities; no much larger clone sits a single base away.

In total, approximately 690 healthy bone marrow donors made up the cohort. At the time of sampling, every cohort member was nominally healthy, though immune exposures that went unrecorded were likely present. The donor was CMV seropositive and was included in the group of 250 to 300 seropositive cohort members. Every donor gave a peripheral blood sample, and the peripheral blood mononuclear cells from that sample were used for TCR beta sequencing. Genomic DNA extraction from the blood cell samples was performed with the Qiagen DNeasy Blood Extraction Kit. The chain is encoded by TRBV9 joined to TRBJ2-5, with the D gene not confidently named. The sequence was collected from a woman aged 25-40 years in good health and CMV-seropositive. What was sequenced was PBMCs. The sequence in DNA is TGTGCCAGCAGCGTAGAAGAGGTCAACGGAGAGACCCAGTACTTC. Its protein product is CASSVEEVNGETQYF.